This TCR beta chain was found in a study of response to subunit inactivated influenza vaccine. As concerns this clonotype: Its antigen remains unknown.

V gave up 4 bases and J gave up 0 bases, with 13 bases separating them. The CDR3 runs 16 residues. CDR1 and CDR2 (germline): MNHEY, SVGEGT. TCRdb reanalysed the RT-PCR reads using MiXCR and keeps one entry per CDR3 protein. The sample shows 500,000 to 600,000 distinct CDR3 sequences, roughly 10% of them seen only once. Overall study results and limits: Each seasonal flu vaccination may recruit only limited new T cells, authors suggested.

This sequence was found in a man in his forties or fifties who received an inactivated influenza vaccine. Here the sequenced sample was PBMCs from blood, taken on the day of vaccination. The V call is TRBV6-2 or TRBV6-3, the J call TRBJ2-1; possible D gene TRBD1, 5 bases. The CDR3 DNA sequence: TGTGCCAGCAGTTCCAAACAGGTTTACTCCTACAATGAGCAGTTCTTC. Translation gives CASSSKQVYSYNEQFF.